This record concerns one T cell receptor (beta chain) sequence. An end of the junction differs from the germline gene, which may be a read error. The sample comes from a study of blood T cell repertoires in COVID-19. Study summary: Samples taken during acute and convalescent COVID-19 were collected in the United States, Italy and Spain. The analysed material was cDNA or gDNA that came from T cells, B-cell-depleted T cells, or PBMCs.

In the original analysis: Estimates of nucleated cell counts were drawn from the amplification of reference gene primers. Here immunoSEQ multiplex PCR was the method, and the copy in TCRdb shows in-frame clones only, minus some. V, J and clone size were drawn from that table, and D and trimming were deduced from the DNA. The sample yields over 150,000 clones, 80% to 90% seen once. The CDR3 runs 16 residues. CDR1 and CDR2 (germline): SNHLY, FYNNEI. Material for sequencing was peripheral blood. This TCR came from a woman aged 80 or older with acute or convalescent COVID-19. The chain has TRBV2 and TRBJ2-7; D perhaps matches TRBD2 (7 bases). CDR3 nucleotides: TGCGCCAGCAGTGAAGAAAGTGGGGGGGCTGGGGACGAGCAGTACTTC. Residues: CASSEESGGAGDEQYF. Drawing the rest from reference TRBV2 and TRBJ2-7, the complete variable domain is EPEVTQTPSHQVTQMGQEVILRCVPISNHLYFYWYRQILGQKVEFLVSFYNNEISEKSEIFDDQFSVERPDGSNFTLKIRSTKLEDSAMYFCASSEESGGAGDEQYFGPGTRLTVT.